The 30 T cell receptor beta chains below come from one sample, sequenced in a study of Ad26.COV2.S vaccination and SARS-CoV-2 variants. Using immunoSEQ multiplex PCR, the repertoire was profiled, and TCRdb retains in-frame clones only, with some absent. The sample has about 350,000 clones, 90% to 95% seen once. The sample in question was peripheral blood, obtained after recovery from COVID-19. Receptors originate from a human donor who had recovered from COVID-19.

The V gene is TRBV14, the J gene TRBJ2-5; 8 bases align to TRBD1. The length of the CDR3 is 14 residues. V lost 0 bases and J lost 5; bases outside the gene matches: 2. Germline V CDR1 and CDR2: SGHDN, FVKESK. CDR3 amino acids: CASSQDGTGETQYF. The CDR3 DNA is TGTGCCAGCAGCCAAGATGGGACAGGCGAGACCCAGTACTTC.

The genes are TRBV9 and TRBJ2-2; D may be TRBD1 or TRBD2 (6 bases each). Trimming removed 5 bases from V and 3 bases from J, with 23 bases in between. The CDR3 contains 18 residues. Germline V lookup: CDR1 SGDLS, CDR2 YYNGEE. The CDR3 DNA is TGTGCCAGCAGTCAAATCGGGGGCCTTCCGATACACACCGGGGAGCTGTTTTTT. Protein: CASSQIGGLPIHTGELFF.

The V call is TRBV5-6, the J call TRBJ2-7; 9 positions match TRBD1. CDR3 length: 14 residues. Unmatched junction bases numbered 6, after V lost 6 bases and J lost 2 bases. The V gene's germline CDR1 is SGHDT and CDR2 YYEEEE. This CDR3 is CASTETGGPYEQYF. CDR3 coding DNA: TGTGCCAGCACCGAGACAGGGGGTCCCTACGAGCAGTACTTC.

The chain joins TRBV5-4 to TRBJ2-7, with no clear D. Trimming took 0 bases from V and 5 from J, leaving 9 bases between them. The CDR3 covers 13 residues. Germline V gene sequence: CDR1 SGHNT, CDR2 YYREEE (reference sequence). This CDR3 reads CASSLGYINEQYF. CDR3 DNA: TGTGCCAGCAGCTTGGGGTATATAAACGAGCAGTACTTC.

The chain employs TRBV27 and TRBJ2-5; 8 nucleotides match TRBD2. The CDR3 runs 14 residues. The V gene's germline CDR1 is MNHEY and CDR2 SMNVEV (reference sequence). V was clipped by 3 bases and J by 2 bases; unmatched bases: 2. Here the CDR3 reads CASSLLAGQETQYF. The CDR3 DNA reads TGTGCCAGCAGTTTGTTAGCGGGGCAAGAGACCCAGTACTTC.

The rearrangement uses TRBV6-2 or TRBV6-3 and TRBJ2-1, with D hard to call. The CDR3 length is 14 residues. The V end lost 5 bases, the J end lost 2 bases, and 10 bases lay between the germline ends. Germline assignment: CDR1 MNHEY and CDR2 SVGEGT. CDR3 DNA sequence: TGTGCCAGCAGTCCCGGGCCCACCTACAATGAGCAGTTCTTC. This codes for CASSPGPTYNEQFF.

This CDR3 is CSVLDGGNTIYF. CDR3 coding DNA: TGCAGCGTTCTCGACGGAGGAAACACCATATATTTT. The rearrangement links TRBV29-1 to TRBJ1-3; no definite D call. Germline CDR1 and CDR2: SQVTM and ANQGSEA. V lost 5 bases and J 4 bases, leaving 9 bases between the germline ends. CDR3 length: 12 amino acids. Using reference TRBV29-1 and TRBJ1-3 for the parts outside the CDR3, the full variable domain is SAVISQKPSRDICQRGTSLTIQCQVDSQVTMMFWYRQQPGQSLTLIATANQGSEATYESGFVIDKFPISRPNLTFSTLTVSNMSPEDSSIYLCSVLDGGNTIYFGEGSWLTVV.

The genes are TRBV5-4 and TRBJ1-5; tentatively, D is TRBD1 (6 bases). Trimming took off 4 bases at V and 7 bases at J, with 15 bases between the two ends. In germline, CDR1 is SGHNT, CDR2 YYREEE (reference sequence). The CDR3 has 14 amino acids. The CDR3 is CASSTAGVGQPQHF. The CDR3 nucleotides read TGTGCCAGCAGCACGGCAGGGGTTGGACAGCCCCAGCATTTT. Together with reference TRBV5-4 and TRBJ1-5, the CDR3 gives the full variable domain: ETGVTQSPTHLIKTRGQQVTLRCSSQSGHNTVSWYQQALGQGPQFIFQYYREEENGRGNFPPRFSGLQFPNYSSELNVNALELDDSALYLCASSTAGVGQPQHFGDGTRLSIL.

This chain uses TRBV12-3 or TRBV12-4 with TRBJ1-6; the D is unclear. The CDR3 has 13 amino acids. V lost 1 base and J 10 bases, leaving 8 bases between the germline ends. The CDR3 sequence: CASSLVQRSPLHF. In DNA form, the CDR3 reads TGTGCCAGCAGTTTAGTCCAGCGGTCACCCCTCCACTTT.

The chain uses TRBV15 and TRBJ1-2, with D perhaps TRBD1 (5 bases). Trimming cost V 5 bases and J 7 bases, with 17 bases left between them. Germline V lookup: CDR1 LNHNV, CDR2 YYDKDF (reference sequence). The CDR3 sequence is 14 residues long. CDR3 sequence reads: CATSGRDPLFGYTF. The DNA for the CDR3 is TGTGCCACCAGCGGCCGGGACCCCTTATTTGGCTACACCTTC.

CDR3 DNA: TGTGCCAGCAGCCATACTTCCGTAACAGGGGCTGAAGCTTTCTTT. It is translated as CASSHTSVTGAEAFF. V is TRBV14 and J is TRBJ1-1, with 7 bases matching TRBD1. CDR1 is SGHDN and CDR2 is FVKESK in the germline V gene. The trim removed 3 bases at V and 6 bases at J, leaving 10 bases unmatched. The CDR3 covers 15 residues.

Of note for this clone: This same CDR3 is encoded by further DNA sequences in the sample. The rearrangement joins TRBV12-3 or TRBV12-4 to TRBJ1-4; D gene unclear. There are 11 residues in the CDR3. V was trimmed by 1 base and J by 7 bases, leaving 1 base between them. DNA of the CDR3: TGTGCCAGCAGTTTAGGTGAAAAACTGTTTTTT. Translated: CASSLGEKLFF.

In this sample, this clone turned up once. CDR3 DNA sequence: TGTGCCAGCAGCGGCCGGGAAGGCTACGAGCAGTACTTC. Translation gives CASSGREGYEQYF. The chain links TRBV9 to TRBJ2-7; maybe TRBD2 (5 bases). The CDR3 length is 13 residues. Germline V gene sequence: CDR1 SGDLS, CDR2 YYNGEE. Deletions cut 3 bases from V and 3 bases from J, with 10 bases between.

The rearrangement joins TRBV5-1 to TRBJ1-1, with a weak D call TRBD1 (5 bases). The CDR3 is made up of 14 amino acids. The V gene lost 3 bases and the J gene lost 2 bases, with 11 bases spanning the gap. Germline V gene sequence: CDR1 SGHRS, CDR2 YFSETQ. The CDR3 loop is CASSSTGDNTEAFF. The CDR3 nucleotides read TGCGCCAGCAGCTCTACAGGCGACAACACTGAAGCTTTCTTT.

V is TRBV7-9 and J is TRBJ1-1; unclear D gene. This CDR3 has 16 amino acids. Trimming took off 1 base at V and 4 bases at J, with 16 bases between the two ends. Germline CDR1 and CDR2: SEHNR and FQNEAQ (reference sequence). CDR3 in amino acids: CASSLVGKSVGTEAFF. In DNA form, the CDR3 reads TGTGCCAGCAGCTTAGTGGGTAAATCGGTGGGCACTGAAGCTTTCTTT.

The V and J genes are TRBV6-5 and TRBJ2-3; D is possibly TRBD1 (5 bases). The V end lost 7 bases, the J end lost 2 bases, and 13 bases lay between the germline ends. The CDR3 covers 14 residues. Germline V gene data show CDR1 as MNHEY and CDR2 as SVGAGI. The CDR3 region has the DNA TGTGCCAGCACTTGGGGCCAGTACACAGATACGCAGTATTTT. It codes for CASTWGQYTDTQYF.

The chain couples TRBV7-6 to TRBJ2-7; 8 bases line up with TRBD1. Germline V lookup: CDR1 SGHVS, CDR2 FNYEAQ. V trimming: 4 bases; J trimming: 3 bases; junction bases outside the gene matches: 2. The CDR3 totals 13 residues. The CDR3 here is CASSYTGGYEQYF. The CDR3 bases are TGTGCCAGCAGCTATACAGGGGGCTACGAGCAGTACTTC.

This chain connects TRBV28 to TRBJ2-2; D possibly corresponds to TRBD1 (6 bases). Germline V gene lookup returns CDR1 MDHEN and CDR2 SYDVKM. There are 15 residues in the CDR3. Trimming cost V 5 bases and J 1 base, with 11 bases left between them. The CDR3 region has the DNA TGTGCCAGCAGTCCGGGACACTTGAACACCGGGGAGCTGTTTTTT. Residues: CASSPGHLNTGELFF. Using reference TRBV28 and TRBJ2-2 for the parts outside the CDR3, the full variable domain is DVKVTQSSRYLVKRTGEKVFLECVQDMDHENMFWYRQDPGLGLRLIYFSYDVKMKEKGDIPEGYSVSREKKERFSLILESASTNQTSMYLCASSPGHLNTGELFFGEGSRLTVL.

The chain is built from TRBV19 and TRBJ2-7; D gene uncertain. Trimming removed 1 base from V and 5 bases from J, with 9 bases in between. The germline V gene has CDR1 LNHDA and CDR2 SQIVND (reference sequence). The CDR3 spans 13 residues. CDR3 amino acids: CASSIAVSHEQYF. CDR3 bases: TGTGCCAGTAGTATAGCAGTCAGCCACGAGCAGTACTTC.

The chain combines TRBV2 with TRBJ2-7; no definite D call. The CDR3 has 15 residues. V was cut by 1 base and J by 0 bases, with 10 bases left in between. The germline CDR1 and CDR2 sequences are SNHLY and FYNNEI. CDR3 coding DNA: TGTGCCAGCAGTGAAGGTCCAGCGATCTCCTACGAGCAGTACTTC. It translates to CASSEGPAISYEQYF.

DNA of the CDR3: TGCGCCAGCAGTGGGGGGACAGGGGCAGCCTACGAGCAGTACTTC. This translates into CASSGGTGAAYEQYF. The rearrangement uses TRBV5-1 and TRBJ2-7; 10 bases agree with TRBD1. CDR1 is SGHRS, CDR2 YFSETQ, per germline. This CDR3 has 15 amino acids. The V and J ends lost 5 bases and 2 bases, in that order; junction bases with no gene match: 7.

The CDR3 loop reads CASGGQGNSGNTIYF. The CDR3 DNA is TGCGCCAGCGGGGGACAGGGAAACTCTGGAAACACCATATATTTT. V gene TRBV10-2 combines with J gene TRBJ1-3, with 9 bases identical to TRBD1. Unmatched junction bases numbered 5, after V lost 8 bases and J lost 0 bases. CDR1 and CDR2 from the germline V gene are WSHSY and SAAADI. The CDR3 runs 15 residues.

The rearrangement joins TRBV10-3 to TRBJ2-1, with D possibly called TRBD1 or TRBD2 (5 bases each). Trimming shortened V by 10 bases and J by 5 bases, and 18 bases separated the two germline ends. The CDR3 spans 14 residues. Germline CDR1 and CDR2: ENHRY and SYGVKD. CDR3 bases: TGTGCCACGACCGGGACCCAGAAGAACAATGAGCAGTTCTTC. Translated, it gives CATTGTQKNNEQFF.

The genes are TRBV4-3 and TRBJ1-1; D unclear. This CDR3 has 15 residues. Trimming took 0 bases from V and 2 from J, leaving 10 bases between them. Looked up from germline, CDR1 is LGHNA and CDR2 is YSLEER. Here the CDR3 reads CASSQDPLVNTEAFF. The CDR3 region has the DNA TGCGCCAGCAGCCAAGATCCCCTGGTAAACACTGAAGCTTTCTTT.

The chain couples TRBV19 to TRBJ2-7; D gene uncertain. Looked up from germline, CDR1 is LNHDA and CDR2 is SQIVND (reference sequence). CDR3 length: 13 residues. Trimming pared 3 bases from V and 6 bases from J, leaving 12 bases between. The CDR3 nucleotides are TGTGCCAGTAGTATGTACCGGGCTGGCGAGCAGTACTTC. Residues: CASSMYRAGEQYF. Looking up the rest from reference TRBV19 and TRBJ2-7 gives the full variable domain: DGGITQSPKYLFRKEGQNVTLSCEQNLNHDAMYWYRQDPGQGLRLIYYSQIVNDFQKGDIAEGYSVSREKKESFPLTVTSAQKNPTAFYLCASSMYRAGEQYFGPGTRLTVT.

This chain links TRBV7-9 with TRBJ2-1; weak D call: TRBD2 (6 bases). Between the trimmed V and J ends, which lost 3 bases and 6 bases, there was a span of 12 bases. Germline V CDR1 and CDR2: SEHNR, FQNEAQ (reference sequence). The CDR3 runs to 14 residues. The CDR3 DNA reads as TGTGCCAGCAGCTTTTACGGCGGGGCCAATGAGCAGTTCTTC. Protein product: CASSFYGGANEQFF. The variable domain in full, completed from reference TRBV7-9 and TRBJ2-1, reads DTGVSQNPRHKITKRGQNVTFRCDPISEHNRLYWYRQTLGQGPEFLTYFQNEAQLEKSRLLSDRFSAERPKGSFSTLEIQRTEQGDSAMYLCASSFYGGANEQFFGPGTRLTVL.

V usage is TRBV20-1 and J usage is TRBJ2-7; D might be TRBD2 (6 bases). Germline V gene lookup returns CDR1 DFQATT and CDR2 SNEGSKA (reference sequence). The CDR3 sequence is 16 residues long. V gave up 3 bases and J gave up 2 bases, with 20 bases separating them. As DNA, the CDR3 is TGCAGTGCTAGTCAAAATGTCGGGACTGAACCCTACGAGCAGTACTTC. Its protein is CSASQNVGTEPYEQYF.

The chain uses TRBV6-8 and TRBJ1-3; D call uncertain. The CDR3 has 16 amino acids. V was pared by 0 bases and J by 4 bases, with 13 bases between. Germline V gene lookup returns CDR1 MNHGY and CDR2 SAAAGT. The CDR3 DNA reads as TGTGCCAGCAGTTACTCCGGGATCGGGAACGGAAACACCATATATTTT. Amino acids: CASSYSGIGNGNTIYF.

The count of this clone is one. This chain links TRBV4-3 with TRBJ1-5, with D unresolved. The ends were cut back, 0 bases at V and 5 bases at J, with 8 bases in the middle. The germline V gene has CDR1 LGHNA and CDR2 YSLEER. The CDR3 is 14 amino acids. The CDR3 reads CASSQDGTYQPQHF. DNA for the CDR3: TGCGCCAGCAGCCAAGATGGCACCTATCAGCCCCAGCATTTT.

This chain joins TRBV7-8 and TRBJ2-7; possible D gene TRBD2, 5 bases. This CDR3 has 14 residues. Germline CDR1 and CDR2: SGHVS and FQNEAQ. Trimming removed 2 bases from V and 2 bases from J, with 10 bases in between. Written as DNA, the CDR3 is TGTGCCAGCAGCTTAAGCGGCCGTACCTACGAGCAGTACTTC. It specifies CASSLSGRTYEQYF.